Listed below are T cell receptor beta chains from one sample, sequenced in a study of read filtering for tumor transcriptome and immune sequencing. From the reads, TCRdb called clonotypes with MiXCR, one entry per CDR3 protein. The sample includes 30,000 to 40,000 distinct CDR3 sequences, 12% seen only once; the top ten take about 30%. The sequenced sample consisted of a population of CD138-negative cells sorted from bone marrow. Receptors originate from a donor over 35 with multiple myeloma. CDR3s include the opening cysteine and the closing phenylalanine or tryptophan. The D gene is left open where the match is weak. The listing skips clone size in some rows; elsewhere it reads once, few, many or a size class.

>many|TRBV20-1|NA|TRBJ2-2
CSAREDTGELFF
TGCAGTGCTAGAGAGGACACCGGGGAGCTGTTTTTT
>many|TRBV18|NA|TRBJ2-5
CASSPQGVQETQYF
TGTGCCAGCTCACCACAGGGCGTCCAAGAGACCCAGTACTTC
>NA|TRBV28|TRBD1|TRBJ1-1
CASSLWEGARTEAFF
TGTGCCAGCAGTTTATGGGAGGGGGCGAGGACTGAAGCTTTCTTT
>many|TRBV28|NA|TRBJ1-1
CASSRHNTEAFF
TGTGCCAGCAGCCGACATAACACTGAAGCTTTCTTT
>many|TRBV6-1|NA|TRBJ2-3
CASSEEGQITDTQYF
TGTGCCAGCAGTGAGGAAGGACAGATCACAGATACGCAGTATTTT
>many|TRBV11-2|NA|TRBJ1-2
CASSPSLVEGGYTF
TGTGCCAGCAGCCCATCCCTTGTTGAAGGTGGCTACACCTTC
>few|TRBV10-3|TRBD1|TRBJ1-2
CAISEAGDSICGDTF
TGTGCCATCAGTGAGGCCGGGGACAGCATCTGTGGCGACACCTTC
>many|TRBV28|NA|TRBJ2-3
CASSLPYPTDTQYF
TGTGCCAGCAGTCTACCCTACCCCACAGATACGCAGTATTTT
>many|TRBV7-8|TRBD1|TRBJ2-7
CASSLGQATTYEQYF
TGTGCCAGCAGCTTGGGACAGGCTACTACTTACGAGCAGTACTTC
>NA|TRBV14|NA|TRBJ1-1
CASSQGWTEAFF
TGTGCCAGCAGCCAAGGGTGGACTGAAGCTTTCTTT
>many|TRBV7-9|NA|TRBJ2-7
CASSSWDVEQYF
TGTGCCAGCAGCTCCTGGGACGTCGAGCAGTACTTC
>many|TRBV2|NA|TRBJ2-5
CASNWRQQETQYF
TGTGCCAGCAACTGGAGACAGCAAGAGACCCAGTACTTC
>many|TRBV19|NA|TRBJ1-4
CASSTNRDEKLFF
TGTGCCAGTAGTACCAACAGGGATGAAAAACTGTTTTTT
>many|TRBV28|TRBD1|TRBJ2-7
CASSRVDRGYEQYF
TGTGCCAGCAGTAGAGTGGACAGGGGCTACGAGCAGTACTTC
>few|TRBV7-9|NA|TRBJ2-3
CASSSEIAWYF
TGTGCCAGCAGCTCAGAAATAGCGTGGTATTTT
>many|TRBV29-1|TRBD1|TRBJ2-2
CSAGQGTGELFF
TGCAGCGCAGGACAGGGTACCGGGGAGCTGTTTTTT
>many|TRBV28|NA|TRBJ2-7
CASTPLWDESEQYF
TGTGCCAGCACCCCGCTCTGGGACGAGAGCGAGCAGTACTTC
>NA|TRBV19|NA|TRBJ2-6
CASSTTGAGANVLTF
TGTGCCAGTAGTACTACCGGTGCTGGGGCCAACGTCCTGACTTTC
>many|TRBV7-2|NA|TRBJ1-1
CASSSSVRGLNTEAFF
TGTGCCAGCAGCTCCTCTGTTAGGGGTCTGAACACTGAAGCTTTCTTT
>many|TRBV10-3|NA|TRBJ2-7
CAISGGAGGDEQYF
TGTGCCATCAGTGGGGGGGCAGGGGGTGACGAGCAGTACTTC
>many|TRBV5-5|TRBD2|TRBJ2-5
CASSSFGLAGRETQYF
TGTGCCAGCAGCTCCTTCGGACTAGCGGGGCGGGAGACCCAGTACTTC
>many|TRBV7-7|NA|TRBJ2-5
CASSRQERETQYF
TGTGCTAGCAGCCGACAGGAGAGGGAGACCCAGTACTTC
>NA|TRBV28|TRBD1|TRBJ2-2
CATPKAGQGADGELFF
TGTGCCACCCCAAAAGCGGGACAGGGGGCCGACGGGGAGCTGTTTTTT
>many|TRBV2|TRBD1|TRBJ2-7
CASRQIFTGGPSREQYF
TGTGCCAGCAGGCAGATTTTCACAGGGGGTCCCTCTCGCGAGCAGTACTTC
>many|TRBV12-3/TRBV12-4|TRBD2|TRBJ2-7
CASTPPSRLAGGEQYF
TGTGCCAGCACCCCCCCCTCGAGGCTAGCGGGGGGTGAGCAGTACTTC
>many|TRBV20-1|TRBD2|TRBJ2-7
CSAPDLGTSDYEQYF
TGCAGTGCTCCCGACCTGGGGACTAGCGACTACGAGCAGTACTTC
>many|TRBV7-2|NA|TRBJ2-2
CASSSLGHGELFF
TGTGCCAGCAGCTCTCTCGGCCACGGGGAGCTGTTTTTT
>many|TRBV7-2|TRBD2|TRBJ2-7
CASSTIAGGLYEQYF
TGTGCCAGCAGCACTATAGCGGGGGGGCTTTACGAGCAGTACTTC
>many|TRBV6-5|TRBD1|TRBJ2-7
CASKPGQVLVYEQYF
TGTGCCAGCAAGCCGGGACAGGTGTTGGTCTACGAGCAGTACTTC
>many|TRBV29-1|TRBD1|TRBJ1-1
CSVDVGTGVLKLFF
TGCAGCGTTGACGTAGGGACAGGGGTTCTCAAGCTGTTCTTT
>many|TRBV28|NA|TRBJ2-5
CASSPILVVGDQYF
TGTGCCAGCAGTCCAATCCTGGTGGTTGGTGACCAGTACTTC
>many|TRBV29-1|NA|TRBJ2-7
CSVKGAQSSYEQYF
TGCAGCGTTAAGGGAGCCCAGAGCTCCTACGAGCAGTACTTC
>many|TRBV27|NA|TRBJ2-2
CASIRTNTGELFF
TGTGCCAGCATTAGAACGAACACCGGGGAGCTGTTTTTT
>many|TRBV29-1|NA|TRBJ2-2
CSVFIEELFF
TGCAGCGTTTTCATCGAGGAGCTGTTTTTT
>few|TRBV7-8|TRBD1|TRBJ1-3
CASGTGAGNTIYF
TGTGCCAGCGGGACAGGGGCTGGAAACACCATATATTTT
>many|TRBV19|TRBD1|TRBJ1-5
CASSGGQGNQPQHF
TGTGCCAGTAGTGGGGGACAGGGTAATCAGCCCCAGCATTTT
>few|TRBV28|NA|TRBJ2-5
CASSPRAVQETQYF
TGTGCCAGCAGCCCAAGGGCAGTCCAAGAGACCCAGTACTTC
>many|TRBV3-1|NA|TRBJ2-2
CASSQERSGELFF
TGTGCCAGCAGCCAAGAGCGGAGCGGGGAGCTGTTTTTT
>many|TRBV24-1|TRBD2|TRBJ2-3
CATGTGLSADTQYF
TGTGCCACCGGGACGGGACTATCGGCAGATACGCAGTATTTT
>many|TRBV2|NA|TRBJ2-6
CASNPSGANVLTF
TGTGCCAGCAACCCCTCCGGGGCCAACGTCCTGACTTTC
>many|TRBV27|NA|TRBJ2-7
CASSFGTFYEQYF
TGTGCCAGCAGCTTCGGGACATTTTACGAGCAGTACTTC
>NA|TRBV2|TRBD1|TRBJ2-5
CASRRGATGGAETQYF
TGTGCCAGCAGACGTGGGGCGACAGGGGGCGCGGAGACCCAGTACTTC